This TCR beta chain was sequenced during a study of T cell responses to AZD1222 COVID-19 vaccine. Libraries were prepared by immunoSEQ multiplex PCR; TCRdb keeps only in-frame clonotypes and omits some of them. The sample has 150,000 or so clones, about 88% seen once. The study, taken as a whole, reports: The CD4 TCRs associated with vaccination extended across spike and predominated at 160-218 and 743-854. Females made up more of the donors, who were largely white British, and clonal diversity may have come out too low. Two doses of AZD1222 preceded a rise in Spike-specific TCR breadth and depth.

CDR1 MNHEY and CDR2 SVGAGI come from the germline V gene. The CDR3 spans 16 residues. Trimming shortened V by 0 bases and J by 4 bases, and 15 bases separated the two germline ends. A word on this clone: The antigen remains unidentified.

The chain carries TRBV6-5 and TRBJ1-2, with unresolved D. This receptor was identified in an adult in good health. The sample consisted of peripheral blood, taken on day 0 of AZD1222 vaccination. The CDR3: CASSYSRVGWGYGYTF. The CDR3 DNA reads TGTGCCAGCAGTTACTCGAGAGTCGGTTGGGGCTATGGCTACACCTTC.